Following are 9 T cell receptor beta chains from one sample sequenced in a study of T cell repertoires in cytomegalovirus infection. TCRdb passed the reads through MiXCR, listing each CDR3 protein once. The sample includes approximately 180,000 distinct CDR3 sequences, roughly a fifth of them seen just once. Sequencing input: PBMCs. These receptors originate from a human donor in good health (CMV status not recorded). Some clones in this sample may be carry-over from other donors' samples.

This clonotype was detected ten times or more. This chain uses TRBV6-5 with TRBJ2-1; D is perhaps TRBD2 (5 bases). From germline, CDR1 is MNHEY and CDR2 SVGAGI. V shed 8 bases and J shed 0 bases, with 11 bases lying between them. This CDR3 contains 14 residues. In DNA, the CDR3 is TGTGCCAGCTCCGGACTTAACTCCTACAATGAGCAGTTCTTC. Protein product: CASSGLNSYNEQFF.

In nucleotides, the CDR3 is TGTGCCAGCAGCATCGCGGGGGGGTATCCTGAGCAGTTCTTC. It specifies CASSIAGGYPEQFF. This chain links TRBV12-3 or TRBV12-4 with TRBJ2-1; TRBD2 agrees at 9 bases. Losses at the gene ends were 6 bases for V and 9 bases for J; bases not matched to a gene: 9. The CDR3 contains 14 residues.

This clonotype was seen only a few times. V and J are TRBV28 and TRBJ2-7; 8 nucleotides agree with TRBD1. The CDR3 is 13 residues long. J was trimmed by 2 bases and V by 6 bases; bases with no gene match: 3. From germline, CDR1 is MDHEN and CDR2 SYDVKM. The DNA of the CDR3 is TGTGCCAGCAGCGAGGACAGGGCCTACGAGCAGTACTTC. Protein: CASSEDRAYEQYF.

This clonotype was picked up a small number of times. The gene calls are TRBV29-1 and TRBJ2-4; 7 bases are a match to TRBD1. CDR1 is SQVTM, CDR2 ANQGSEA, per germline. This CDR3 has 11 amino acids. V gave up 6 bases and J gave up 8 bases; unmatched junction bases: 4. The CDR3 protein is CSVGGADIQYF. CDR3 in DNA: TGCAGCGTAGGGGGCGCGGACATTCAGTACTTC.

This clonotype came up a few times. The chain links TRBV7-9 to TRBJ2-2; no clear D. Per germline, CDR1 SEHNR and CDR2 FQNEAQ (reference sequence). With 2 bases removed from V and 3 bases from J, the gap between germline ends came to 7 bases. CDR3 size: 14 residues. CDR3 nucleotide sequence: TGTGCCAGCAGCTTAAACAGAGACACCGGGGAGCTGTTTTTT. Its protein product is CASSLNRDTGELFF. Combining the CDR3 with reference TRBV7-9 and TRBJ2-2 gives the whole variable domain DTGVSQNPRHKITKRGQNVTFRCDPISEHNRLYWYRQTLGQGPEFLTYFQNEAQLEKSRLLSDRFSAERPKGSFSTLEIQRTEQGDSAMYLCASSLNRDTGELFFGEGSRLTVL.

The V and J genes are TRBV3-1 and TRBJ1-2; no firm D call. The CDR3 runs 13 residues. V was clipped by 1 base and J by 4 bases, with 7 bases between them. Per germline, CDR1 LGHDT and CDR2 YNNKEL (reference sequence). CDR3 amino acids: CASSQAGIYGYTF. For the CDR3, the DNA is TGTGCCAGCAGCCAAGCCGGGATCTATGGCTACACCTTC.

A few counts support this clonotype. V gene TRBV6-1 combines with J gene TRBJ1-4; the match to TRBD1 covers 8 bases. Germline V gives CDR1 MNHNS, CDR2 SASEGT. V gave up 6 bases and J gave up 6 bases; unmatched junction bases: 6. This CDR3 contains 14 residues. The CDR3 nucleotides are TGTGCCAGCAGCCGGGACAGGACAGATGAAAAACTGTTTTTT. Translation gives CASSRDRTDEKLFF.

CDR3 nucleotides: TGCAGCGTTGAAGAGTCTAGCGGGGGGGATGAGCAGTTCTTC. Translated, it gives CSVEESSGGDEQFF. The rearrangement uses TRBV29-1 and TRBJ2-1; 12 bases map to TRBD2. Germline V gene lookup returns CDR1 SQVTM and CDR2 ANQGSEA. Trimming removed 0 bases from V and 8 bases from J; junction bases left unmatched: 2. The CDR3 is 14 amino acids.

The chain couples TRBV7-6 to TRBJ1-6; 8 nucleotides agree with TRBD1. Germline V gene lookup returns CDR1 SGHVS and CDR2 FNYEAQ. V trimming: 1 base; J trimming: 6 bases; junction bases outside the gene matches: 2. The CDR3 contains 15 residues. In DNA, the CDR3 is TGTGCCAGCAGCTTAGTTGGACAGGGTAATTCACCCCTCCACTTT. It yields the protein CASSLVGQGNSPLHF.